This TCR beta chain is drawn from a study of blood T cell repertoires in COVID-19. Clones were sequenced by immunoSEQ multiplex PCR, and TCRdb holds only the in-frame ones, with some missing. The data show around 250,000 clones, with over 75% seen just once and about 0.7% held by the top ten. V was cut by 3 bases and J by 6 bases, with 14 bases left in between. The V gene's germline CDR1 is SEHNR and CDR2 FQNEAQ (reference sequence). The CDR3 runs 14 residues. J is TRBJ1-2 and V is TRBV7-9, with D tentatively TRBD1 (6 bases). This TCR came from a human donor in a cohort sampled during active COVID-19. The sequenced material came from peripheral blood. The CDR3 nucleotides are TGTGCCAGCAGCTTCGCAGGGGAAGGGAATGGCTACACCTTC. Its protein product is CASSFAGEGNGYTF.